The source of this TCR beta chain is a study of blood T cell repertoires in COVID-19 (dated by TCRdb to 2019 to 2021). At the level of the whole study: Collaborator samples came from the United States, Italy and Spain and covered acute and convalescent phases of COVID-19. HLA class I and class II types, where available, came from metadata supplied by the sample provider rather than from assay-based typing. Nearly every sample came with metadata listing a de-identified subject ID, COVID-19 status, age in years and sex. The repertoires were made available in a free public database intended to serve as a resource for research on the immune response to SARS-CoV-2. The dataset comprised deeply sampled blood TCRbeta repertoires from subjects exposed to, actively infected with, or recovered from COVID-19. The material from the prospective study consisted of cDNA or gDNA derived from T cells, B-cell-depleted T cells, or PBMCs. The samples were drawn from the first 160 participants of the ongoing ImmuneRACE study and from 1,254 subjects provided by 6 global collaborators.

A note on this clone: Its antigen has not been determined. Qualities for individual bases were not recorded, and no much larger clone is one base off.

TCRbeta CDR3 regions were amplified from genomic DNA using the immunoSEQ Assay, a bias-controlled multiplex PCR. The authors' analysis ran thus. Within the assay, amplification of reference gene primers was used to estimate how many nucleated cells each sample contained. Sequence reads were collapsed and filtered to measure the absolute abundance of every unique TCRbeta CDR3 rearrangement. For each sample, productive Simpson clonality was calculated by taking the square root of Simpson's diversity index across productive rearrangements. In TCRdb, the immuneACCESS table is reduced to in-frame sequences with V and J assigned. These tables do not hold every clone; where another copy was compared, an unresolved V gene accounts for under half, and the others remain unexplained. The DNA was the basis for D and trimming; V, J and clone size are from that table. The sample profile shows some 200,000 clones; 82% of them were found once. The top ten clones comprise more than 4% of the sample.

Overall study results and their limits: Clinical and demographic metadata were provided uncurated, with the amount varying by source and participant.

Taken from the germline V gene (reference sequence), the CDR1 and CDR2 loops are LNHDA and SQIVND. The CDR3 has 18 amino acids, counting the end cysteine and phenylalanine. The entry retains the CDR3 DNA only, 54 bases that are in frame from base 1. At the junction V is shortened by 0 bases and J by 2 bases; bases outside the gene matches: 5. Enrolling through a virtual design, the prospective study's participants ranged in age from roughly 18 to 90 years and lived across 24 United States geographic areas. Cohort assignment in the prospective study relied on participant-reported clinical history from a screening survey and a study questionnaire. Each participant in the prospective study had whole blood, serum and a nasopharyngeal or oropharyngeal swab collected by mobile phlebotomists. Over an approximately 2-month period, participants in the prospective study had the option of providing additional blood draws and questionnaires. Before DNA extraction, blood samples from the prospective study were shipped at room temperature or frozen.

Specimen: PBMCs or T cells enriched from blood (not recorded which). The rearranged segments are TRBV19 and TRBJ2-6; 9 central nucleotides agree with TRBD1. This receptor was taken from a woman aged 60 to 75 with acute COVID-19. At the DNA level, the sequence is TGTGCCAGTAGTATAGATGGGACAGGGTTGACTGGGGCCAACGTCCTGACTTTC. This sequence encodes CASSIDGTGLTGANVLTF.